This entry lists 27 T cell receptor beta chains sequenced from one sample in a study of OX40 agonist ivuxolimab in advanced cancers. Receptors were amplified or captured by the immunoSEQ multiplex PCR assay. The table was pulled from immuneACCESS by TCRdb, which kept in-frame rearrangements only. Such tables lose some clones; where checked, under half of the loss comes from unresolved V genes, and the rest has no known cause. The sample table shows around 39,000 clones, and less than 90% are seen once. The leading ten clones occupy 4% to 5% of the sample. The input for sequencing was CD4+ or CD8+ T cells sorted from blood, taken in a trial of the OX40 agonist ivuxolimab. These receptors all stem from an adult with an advanced solid tumor such as melanoma, head and neck, liver or kidney cancer.

The V gene is TRBV13, the J gene TRBJ2-5; perhaps TRBD2 as D (7 bases). The CDR3 has 14 amino acids. Trimming removed 5 bases from V and 5 bases from J, with 15 bases in between. Germline CDR1 is PRHDT and CDR2 is FYEKMQ (reference sequence). DNA for the CDR3: TGTGCCAGCAGCCTCCGGCGGGGGCCGGAGACCCAGTACTTC. Amino acids: CASSLRRGPETQYF.

In its sample, this clone was seen a few times. The sample holds other DNA sequences that translate to the same CDR3. This chain connects TRBV30 to TRBJ1-1; the D gene is possibly TRBD1 (5 bases). This CDR3 comprises 13 residues. V was clipped by 3 bases and J by 2 bases, with 10 bases between them. Germline assignment: CDR1 GTSNPN and CDR2 SVGIG (reference sequence). The CDR3 DNA reads as TGTGCCTGGAGAACAGGTCCCAACACTGAAGCTTTCTTT. This encodes CAWRTGPNTEAFF.

The sample holds one count of this clone. This chain connects TRBV11-2 to TRBJ1-1, with D tentatively TRBD1 (6 bases). CDR3 length: 12 amino acids. Trimming removed 5 bases from V and 10 bases from J, with 14 bases in between. The germline CDR1 and CDR2 sequences are SGHAT and FQNNGV. The CDR3 sequence is CASSIHRVPAFF. CDR3 nucleotides: TGTGCCAGCAGCATCCACAGGGTACCAGCTTTCTTT.

The rearrangement joins TRBV5-5 to TRBJ1-1; no reliable D call. V was pared by 1 base and J by 1 base, with 8 bases between. Germline V lookup: CDR1 SGHKS, CDR2 YYEKEE (reference sequence). CDR3 length: 14 residues. The CDR3 DNA reads as TGTGCCAGCAGCTTGATGTCCTCGAACACTGAAGCTTTCTTT. Protein sequence: CASSLMSSNTEAFF.

The rearrangement uses TRBV5-1 and TRBJ1-2; D might be TRBD1 (5 bases). The CDR3 has 15 amino acids. V lost 3 bases to trimming and J lost 3 bases, with 15 bases between them. CDR1 and CDR2 (germline): SGHRS, YFSETQ. CDR3 nucleotides: TGCGCCAGCAGCTCTCAGGGCCATGGCGACTATGGCTACACCTTC. Translated: CASSSQGHGDYGYTF.

This clone was observed a handful of times. The rearrangement joins TRBV30 to TRBJ1-1; D uncertain. V was shortened by 1 base and J by 2 bases, with 8 bases between the two germline ends. The CDR3 sequence is 13 residues long. In germline, CDR1 is GTSNPN, CDR2 SVGIG (reference sequence). The CDR3, as DNA: TGTGCCTGGAGTGAAGACACCAACACTGAAGCTTTCTTT. This encodes CAWSEDTNTEAFF.

This sequence joins TRBV27 and TRBJ1-5; TRBD1 might be the D (6 bases). The CDR3 spans 14 residues. CDR1 is MNHEY, CDR2 SMNVEV, per germline (reference sequence). Trimming stripped 4 bases from V and 0 bases from J, with 7 bases between. CDR3 in amino acids: CASSYRDSNQPQHF. As DNA, the CDR3 is TGTGCCAGCAGTTACAGGGATAGCAATCAGCCCCAGCATTTT.

The chain uses TRBV11-1 and TRBJ2-6; 7 nucleotides line up with TRBD2. J was trimmed by 3 bases and V by 5 bases; bases with no gene match: 4. The CDR3 spans 15 residues. Germline V lookup: CDR1 SGHAT, CDR2 FQDESV (reference sequence). CDR3: CASSQRDYGANVLTF. The CDR3 DNA sequence: TGTGCCAGCAGCCAAAGGGACTATGGGGCCAACGTCCTGACTTTC.

This clone was counted once. This sequence joins TRBV2 and TRBJ2-4; 7 bases agree with TRBD1. Germline loops: CDR1 SNHLY, CDR2 FYNNEI. CDR3 size: 13 residues. V shed 8 bases, J shed 7 bases, and the junction held 8 bases outside the gene matches. The CDR3 sequence: CASQDRAGNIQYF. CDR3 nucleotides: TGTGCCAGCCAAGACAGGGCAGGTAACATTCAGTACTTC. Complete variable domain (other parts from reference TRBV2 and TRBJ2-4): EPEVTQTPSHQVTQMGQEVILRCVPISNHLYFYWYRQILGQKVEFLVSFYNNEISEKSEIFDDQFSVERPDGSNFTLKIRSTKLEDSAMYFCASQDRAGNIQYFGAGTRLSVL.

The chain recombines TRBV29-1 with TRBJ2-7; D is possibly TRBD2 (5 bases). Germline V gene data show CDR1 as SQVTM and CDR2 as ANQGSEA. This CDR3 comprises 14 residues. V was trimmed by 4 bases and J by 0 bases, leaving 13 bases between them. Written as DNA, the CDR3 is TGCAGCGTTGGAGGTGAAACTAGCTCCTACGAGCAGTACTTC. Translation gives CSVGGETSSYEQYF.

The rearrangement uses TRBV29-1 and TRBJ2-1, with 8 bases lining up with TRBD2. Germline CDR1 and CDR2: SQVTM and ANQGSEA. The CDR3 covers 14 residues. J was trimmed by 4 bases and V by 5 bases; bases with no gene match: 7. CDR3 amino acids: CSVPKPGGYNEQFF. CDR3 DNA sequence: TGCAGCGTTCCCAAACCGGGGGGGTACAATGAGCAGTTCTTC.

The V gene is TRBV7-2, the J gene TRBJ2-5; the D gene is possibly TRBD2 (6 bases). Deletions cut 3 bases from V and 4 bases from J, with 12 bases between. This CDR3 comprises 14 residues. The V gene's germline CDR1 is SGHTA and CDR2 FQGNSA. CDR3 loop: CASSFGRLRETQYF. The CDR3 nucleotides are TGTGCCAGCAGCTTTGGGAGGCTCCGAGAGACCCAGTACTTC.

The rearrangement links TRBV5-4 to TRBJ2-7; D call uncertain. CDR1 is SGHNT and CDR2 is YYREEE in the germline V gene (reference sequence). The CDR3 is 13 residues long. V was shortened by 7 bases and J by 6 bases, with 17 bases between the two germline ends. The CDR3 protein is CASQKDRVGEQYF. In DNA form, the CDR3 reads TGTGCCAGCCAAAAGGATAGAGTTGGCGAGCAGTACTTC. Using reference TRBV5-4 and TRBJ2-7 for the parts outside the CDR3, the full variable domain is ETGVTQSPTHLIKTRGQQVTLRCSSQSGHNTVSWYQQALGQGPQFIFQYYREEENGRGNFPPRFSGLQFPNYSSELNVNALELDDSALYLCASQKDRVGEQYFGPGTRLTVT.

V is TRBV5-4 and J is TRBJ2-3; TRBD2 might be the D (5 bases). Germline values: CDR1 SGHNT, CDR2 YYREEE (reference sequence). The V and J ends lost 3 bases and 4 bases respectively, with 15 bases between them. The CDR3 has 15 residues. The CDR3 sequence is CASSSHGVISDTQYF. The CDR3 DNA sequence: TGTGCCAGCAGCTCCCACGGGGTGATTTCAGATACGCAGTATTTT.

The chain employs TRBV6-1 and TRBJ2-1; 9 bases map to TRBD1. V lost 4 bases to trimming and J lost 5 bases; unmatched junction nucleotides: 6. Germline CDR1 and CDR2: MNHNS and SASEGT. CDR3 size: 15 residues. CDR3 in amino acids: CASSVRDRVNNEQFF. The CDR3 region has the DNA TGTGCCAGCAGTGTCCGGGACAGGGTAAACAATGAGCAGTTCTTC.

The table lists this clone with a count of one. The CDR3 DNA sequence: TGTGCCTGGACTCGGACCCAGAGCTCCTACGAGCAGTACTTC. It encodes CAWTRTQSSYEQYF. The rearrangement links TRBV30 to TRBJ2-7, with D hard to call. Deletions cut 4 bases from V and 0 bases from J, with 13 bases between. There are 14 residues in the CDR3. Per the germline V gene, CDR1 is GTSNPN and CDR2 is SVGIG (reference sequence).

The rearrangement joins TRBV30 to TRBJ2-1; 9 bases align to TRBD2. The CDR3 has 16 residues. V dropped 5 bases and J dropped 0; count of bases not matched to a gene: 8. Germline V gene lookup returns CDR1 GTSNPN and CDR2 SVGIG (reference sequence). The CDR3 loop is CAWGLAGTSSYNEQFF. The CDR3 DNA follows: TGTGCCTGGGGCCTAGCGGGGACCTCCTCCTACAATGAGCAGTTCTTC.

This rearrangement joins TRBV28 to TRBJ2-1; TRBD1 aligns across 7 bases. CDR3 length equals 15 residues. V trimming: 5 bases; J trimming: 6 bases; junction bases outside the gene matches: 10. Germline-derived CDR1 and CDR2 are MDHEN and SYDVKM. The DNA of the CDR3 is TGTGCCAGCAGTCCAGCAGAGGGACAGCTCAATGAGCAGTTCTTC. Amino acids: CASSPAEGQLNEQFF.

The gene calls are TRBV15 and TRBJ2-5; 7 bases map to TRBD1. This CDR3 has 14 amino acids. Trimming removed 5 bases from V and 1 base from J; junction bases left unmatched: 4. Germline CDR1 LNHNV, CDR2 YYDKDF (reference sequence). The CDR3 DNA follows: TGTGCCACCAGCCGTGACAGGGCCCAAGAGACCCAGTACTTC. Encoded protein: CATSRDRAQETQYF. Looking up the rest from reference TRBV15 and TRBJ2-5 gives the full variable domain: DAMVIQNPRYQVTQFGKPVTLSCSQTLNHNVMYWYQQKSSQAPKLLFHYYDKDFNNEADTPDNFQSRRPNTSFCFLDIRSPGLGDTAMYLCATSRDRAQETQYFGPGTRLLVL.

This clone was observed once. The chain links TRBV27 to TRBJ2-7; 12 positions match TRBD1. Germline V gene sequence: CDR1 MNHEY, CDR2 SMNVEV (reference sequence). There are 19 residues in the CDR3. With 7 bases clipped from V and 2 bases from J, the junction kept 18 bases outside the gene matches. The CDR3 spells CASTPRPLGQGALTYEQYF. CDR3 coding DNA: TGTGCCAGCACCCCACGCCCCCTGGGACAGGGGGCGCTAACCTACGAGCAGTACTTC.

This clone has just a few counts. V gene TRBV6-5 combines with J gene TRBJ2-7; TRBD1 might be the D (6 bases). Germline CDR1 MNHEY, CDR2 SVGAGI. There are 15 residues in the CDR3. Trimming took 0 bases from V and 4 from J, leaving 13 bases between them. The CDR3 region has the DNA TGTGCCAGCAGTTACTCGACCAGGGGTCGGTACGAGCAGTACTTC. Amino acids: CASSYSTRGRYEQYF.

V is TRBV19 and J is TRBJ2-1; 7 positions match TRBD1. Germline V lookup: CDR1 LNHDA, CDR2 SQIVND (reference sequence). The CDR3 loop spans 14 amino acids. V lost 5 bases to trimming and J lost 9 bases; unmatched junction nucleotides: 10. The CDR3 region has the DNA TGTGCCAGTAGTGGACTGACAGGGTTTGGTGAGCAGTTCTTC. This codes for CASSGLTGFGEQFF.

This clone was seen a handful of times. The DNA for the CDR3 is TGCAGCGTTAGCAGGGAAAAGACCCAGTACTTC. Protein sequence: CSVSREKTQYF. The rearrangement joins TRBV29-1 to TRBJ2-5; possible D gene TRBD1, 5 bases. The CDR3 extends over 11 amino acids. Germline CDR1 SQVTM, CDR2 ANQGSEA. V dropped 5 bases and J dropped 6 bases, with 10 bases sitting between them.

The chain recombines TRBV15 with TRBJ2-1; D gene unclear. The CDR3 has 12 residues. Trimming removed 3 bases at V and 2 bases at J, with 2 bases between. Germline CDR1 is LNHNV and CDR2 is YYDKDF (reference sequence). The CDR3 DNA follows: TGTGCCACCAGCAGGGCCTACAATGAGCAGTTCTTC. It codes for CATSRAYNEQFF.

This chain uses TRBV28 with TRBJ1-5, with a possible D match to TRBD1 (6 bases). The CDR3 contains 15 residues. V was cut by 3 bases and J by 0 bases, with 9 bases left in between. Germline values: CDR1 MDHEN, CDR2 SYDVKM. CDR3 DNA: TGTGCCAGCAGTTTCAACAGGGTTAGCAATCAGCCCCAGCATTTT. Protein sequence: CASSFNRVSNQPQHF.

The chain recombines TRBV5-8 with TRBJ2-6; the D is unclear. Germline V lookup: CDR1 SGHTS, CDR2 YDEGEE. Trimming shortened V by 1 base and J by 2 bases, and 10 bases separated the two germline ends. There are 16 residues in the CDR3. CDR3 coding DNA: TGTGCCAGCAGCTTGCACTATAGGGCTGGGGCCAACGTCCTGACTTTC. Its protein is CASSLHYRAGANVLTF.

CDR3 DNA: TGTGCCAGCAGCTTAGCCCCCGAGGGAGCGACGTACGAGCAGTACTTC. Translation: CASSLAPEGATYEQYF. V usage is TRBV11-3 and J usage is TRBJ2-7, with D maybe TRBD2 (5 bases). V lost 1 base and J 4 bases, leaving 17 bases between the germline ends. Germline V gene data show CDR1 as SGHNT and CDR2 as YENEEA. There are 16 residues in the CDR3.